This is a list of T cell receptor beta chains from one sample in a study of blood T cell repertoires in COVID-19. Assay: immunoSEQ multiplex PCR; the TCRdb copy retains only in-frame clones and omits some. The data hold some 320,000 clones, with 88% observed a single time. The sample comprised peripheral blood. Source of these receptors: a woman aged 30 to 39 who had recovered from COVID-19. Each CDR3 is given with its conserved first and last residue. Fields, in order: V gene, D gene, J gene, clone size, CDR3 length, CDR3 DNA, CDR3 protein. D genes are given only for firm matches. Size values are once, few and many counts, or a class for expanded clones, and some rows have none.

v_gene: TRBV18
d_gene: NA
j_gene: TRBJ2-7
abundance: NA
len: 12
CDR3nt: TGTGCCAGCTCACTCAGGGGCTACGAGCAGTACTTC
CDR3aa: CASSLRGYEQYF

v_gene: TRBV11-2
d_gene: NA
j_gene: TRBJ1-3
abundance: few
len: 16
CDR3nt: TGTGCCAGCAGCTCCCTTGTGGGGCGGTCTGGAAACACCATATATTTT
CDR3aa: CASSSLVGRSGNTIYF

v_gene: TRBV9
d_gene: NA
j_gene: TRBJ2-1
abundance: NA
len: 15
CDR3nt: TGTGCCAGCAGCGTAGACGGGACTTCCTACAATGAGCAGTTCTTC
CDR3aa: CASSVDGTSYNEQFF

v_gene: TRBV27
d_gene: TRBD2
j_gene: TRBJ2-7
abundance: NA
len: 15
CDR3nt: TGTGCCAGCAGTTTAGTGGGACTAGCGGGTCTCGAGCAGTACTTC
CDR3aa: CASSLVGLAGLEQYF

v_gene: TRBV12-5
d_gene: TRBD1
j_gene: TRBJ2-3
abundance: NA
len: 12
CDR3nt: TGTGCTAGTGGTCCTGACAGGGTTACGCAGTATTTT
CDR3aa: CASGPDRVTQYF

v_gene: TRBV4-1
d_gene: NA
j_gene: TRBJ1-1
abundance: NA
len: 16
CDR3nt: TGCGCCAGCAGCCAAGACCGCGGGACGGTGAACACTGAAGCTTTCTTT
CDR3aa: CASSQDRGTVNTEAFF

v_gene: TRBV15
d_gene: NA
j_gene: TRBJ2-7
abundance: NA
len: 16
CDR3nt: TGTGCCACCAGCAGGGCAGGGGGGTCAACTTTCTACGAGCAGTACTTC
CDR3aa: CATSRAGGSTFYEQYF

v_gene: TRBV7-9
d_gene: TRBD1
j_gene: TRBJ2-7
abundance: NA
len: 14
CDR3nt: TGTGCCAGCAGCCGACAGGGTGTATCCTACGAGCAGTACTTC
CDR3aa: CASSRQGVSYEQYF

v_gene: TRBV5-6
d_gene: TRBD2
j_gene: TRBJ2-7
abundance: NA
len: 9
CDR3nt: TGTGCCAGCAGGCGGGGGGAGTACTTC
CDR3aa: CASRRGEYF

v_gene: TRBV7-9
d_gene: NA
j_gene: TRBJ2-1
abundance: NA
len: 12
CDR3nt: TGTGCCAGCAGCCCGGACTACCATGAGCAGTTCTTC
CDR3aa: CASSPDYHEQFF

v_gene: TRBV5-6
d_gene: TRBD1
j_gene: TRBJ2-5
abundance: NA
len: 16
CDR3nt: TGTGCCAGCAGCTTGAGGGGGACAGGAGGGTGGGAGACCCAGTACTTC
CDR3aa: CASSLRGTGGWETQYF

v_gene: TRBV5-1
d_gene: NA
j_gene: TRBJ2-3
abundance: NA
len: 16
CDR3nt: TGCGCCAGCAGCCTGGGGGAGGCAAGTAGCACAGATACGCAGTATTTT
CDR3aa: CASSLGEASSTDTQYF

v_gene: TRBV6-4
d_gene: NA
j_gene: TRBJ2-1
abundance: NA
len: 15
CDR3nt: TGTGCCAGCAGTGACTCGTCGCTAGCAGGCAATGAGCAGTTCTTC
CDR3aa: CASSDSSLAGNEQFF

v_gene: TRBV5-4
d_gene: NA
j_gene: TRBJ1-3
abundance: NA
len: 14
CDR3nt: TGTGCCAGCAGCTTGGCGGGGGAGGGAAACACCATATATTTT
CDR3aa: CASSLAGEGNTIYF

v_gene: TRBV30
d_gene: NA
j_gene: TRBJ2-6
abundance: NA
len: 16
CDR3nt: TGTGCCTGGAGTACAATTTGGACAGCTGGGGCCAACGTCCTGACTTTC
CDR3aa: CAWSTIWTAGANVLTF

v_gene: TRBV5-1
d_gene: TRBD1
j_gene: TRBJ2-1
abundance: NA
len: 15
CDR3nt: TGCGCCAGCAGCTTGGGACAGGGAATGGGCAATGAGCAGTTCTTC
CDR3aa: CASSLGQGMGNEQFF

v_gene: TRBV11-3
d_gene: NA
j_gene: TRBJ2-3
abundance: NA
len: 14
CDR3nt: TGTGCCAGCAGCTTATGGGGGGAGGCAGATACGCAGTATTTT
CDR3aa: CASSLWGEADTQYF

v_gene: TRBV9
d_gene: NA
j_gene: TRBJ1-1
abundance: NA
len: 16
CDR3nt: TGTGCCAGCAGCGAGGGCCCCTGGGAGGGTAAGAGGGGAGCTTTCTTT
CDR3aa: CASSEGPWEGKRGAFF

v_gene: TRBV7-9
d_gene: TRBD1
j_gene: TRBJ2-5
abundance: few
len: 15
CDR3nt: TGTGCCAGCAGCTTACAGGGACAGGGGTCAGAGACCCAGTACTTC
CDR3aa: CASSLQGQGSETQYF

v_gene: TRBV7-3
d_gene: TRBD1
j_gene: TRBJ1-6
abundance: NA
len: 14
CDR3nt: TGTGCCAGCAGCCCAGGGGGCTATAATTCACCCCTCCACTTT
CDR3aa: CASSPGGYNSPLHF

v_gene: TRBV28
d_gene: TRBD1
j_gene: TRBJ2-7
abundance: NA
len: 16
CDR3nt: TGTGCCAGCAGCGGGCCCGGGACAGGGGATTCCTACGAGCAGTACTTC
CDR3aa: CASSGPGTGDSYEQYF

v_gene: TRBV2
d_gene: NA
j_gene: TRBJ1-1
abundance: NA
len: 18
CDR3nt: TGTGCCAGCAGTACCAACCGGCTCCGGACGGGAATGAACACTGAAGCTTTCTTT
CDR3aa: CASSTNRLRTGMNTEAFF

v_gene: TRBV29-1
d_gene: NA
j_gene: TRBJ1-1
abundance: few
len: 13
CDR3nt: TGCAGCGGCGGAGGGGGGGGGAACACTGAAGCTTTCTTT
CDR3aa: CSGGGGGNTEAFF

v_gene: TRBV5-1
d_gene: NA
j_gene: TRBJ1-4
abundance: NA
len: 15
CDR3nt: TGCGCCAGCAGCTTGGTAGGGGGTACTAATGAAAAACTGTTTTTT
CDR3aa: CASSLVGGTNEKLFF

v_gene: TRBV6-5
d_gene: NA
j_gene: TRBJ1-5
abundance: NA
len: 14
CDR3nt: TGTGCCAGCAGTTACTCAGGGGGGGATCAGCCCCAGCATTTT
CDR3aa: CASSYSGGDQPQHF

v_gene: TRBV6-5
d_gene: TRBD2
j_gene: TRBJ2-7
abundance: NA
len: 15
CDR3nt: TGTGCCAGCAGGCTGACTAGCGGGGTTCTTTACGAGCAGTACTTC
CDR3aa: CASRLTSGVLYEQYF

v_gene: TRBV7-8
d_gene: TRBD2
j_gene: TRBJ2-7
abundance: NA
len: 16
CDR3nt: TGTGCCAGCAGCCGAGGGACTAGCGGGGGACCCTACGAGCAGTACTTC
CDR3aa: CASSRGTSGGPYEQYF

v_gene: TRBV5-1
d_gene: TRBD1
j_gene: TRBJ2-5
abundance: NA
len: 14
CDR3nt: TGCGCCAGCAGCCTAGGGACAGACCAAGAGACCCAGTACTTC
CDR3aa: CASSLGTDQETQYF

v_gene: TRBV28
d_gene: NA
j_gene: TRBJ2-1
abundance: NA
len: 16
CDR3nt: TGTGCCAGCAGACTCACCTCCCCCTTGGGGGCGAAAGAGCAGTTCTTC
CDR3aa: CASRLTSPLGAKEQFF

v_gene: TRBV2
d_gene: TRBD2
j_gene: TRBJ2-2
abundance: NA
len: 15
CDR3nt: TGTGCCAGCAGGATGGGACTAGACAGTGCCGGGGAGCTGTTTTTT
CDR3aa: CASRMGLDSAGELFF

v_gene: TRBV4-2
d_gene: TRBD2
j_gene: TRBJ2-1
abundance: few
len: 15
CDR3nt: TGTGCCAGCAGCCATACAGGCGGGGGGTACAATGAGCAGTTCTTC
CDR3aa: CASSHTGGGYNEQFF

v_gene: TRBV5-6
d_gene: NA
j_gene: TRBJ1-3
abundance: NA
len: 15
CDR3nt: TGTGCCAGCAGCATCCCAAAGGGGGTAGGAAACACCATATATTTT
CDR3aa: CASSIPKGVGNTIYF

v_gene: TRBV28
d_gene: NA
j_gene: TRBJ2-7
abundance: NA
len: 15
CDR3nt: TGTGCCAGCAGTTTATCCGCAGGGGATCGCTACGAGCAGTACTTC
CDR3aa: CASSLSAGDRYEQYF

v_gene: TRBV3-1/TRBV3-2
d_gene: NA
j_gene: TRBJ2-1
abundance: NA
len: 13
CDR3nt: TGTGCCAGCGAGGGGCAGGGGAACGCTGAGCAGTTCTTC
CDR3aa: CASEGQGNAEQFF

v_gene: TRBV6-4
d_gene: TRBD1
j_gene: TRBJ1-1
abundance: NA
len: 13
CDR3nt: TGTGCCAGCAGGGACAGGGGCAGCACTGAAGCTTTCTTT
CDR3aa: CASRDRGSTEAFF

v_gene: TRBV5-4
d_gene: TRBD2
j_gene: TRBJ2-3
abundance: NA
len: 16
CDR3nt: TGTGCCAGCAGCTTTATCCGAGCGGGGGGGCAGGATACGCAGTATTTT
CDR3aa: CASSFIRAGGQDTQYF

v_gene: TRBV5-1
d_gene: TRBD1
j_gene: TRBJ1-1
abundance: once
len: 14
CDR3nt: TGCGCCAGCAGCTCTAGGACAGGAAACACTGAAGCTTTCTTT
CDR3aa: CASSSRTGNTEAFF

v_gene: TRBV28
d_gene: TRBD2
j_gene: TRBJ2-1
abundance: NA
len: 15
CDR3nt: TGTGCCAGCAAGTCTAGCGGGGGGCCCTACAATGAGCAGTTCTTC
CDR3aa: CASKSSGGPYNEQFF

v_gene: TRBV28
d_gene: TRBD1
j_gene: TRBJ1-2
abundance: NA
len: 14
CDR3nt: TGTGCCAGCAGCCACGGACAGGGCCGGGATGGCTACACCTTC
CDR3aa: CASSHGQGRDGYTF

v_gene: TRBV15
d_gene: NA
j_gene: TRBJ2-1
abundance: NA
len: 12
CDR3nt: TGTGCCACCGGCGGACTTTACAATGAGCAGTTCTTC
CDR3aa: CATGGLYNEQFF

v_gene: TRBV19
d_gene: TRBD1
j_gene: TRBJ1-6
abundance: NA
len: 15
CDR3nt: TGTGCCAGTAGTCTCCGACAGGGTGGCGTTTCACCCCTCCACTTT
CDR3aa: CASSLRQGGVSPLHF

v_gene: TRBV28
d_gene: TRBD1
j_gene: TRBJ2-5
abundance: NA
len: 15
CDR3nt: TGTGCCAGCAGTCGCCCAGGGGGCGGAAAAGAGACCCAGTACTTC
CDR3aa: CASSRPGGGKETQYF

v_gene: TRBV5-1
d_gene: NA
j_gene: TRBJ1-1
abundance: once
len: 14
CDR3nt: TGCGCCAGCAGCTTGTTACAGGGGAACACTGAAGCTTTCTTT
CDR3aa: CASSLLQGNTEAFF

v_gene: TRBV18
d_gene: NA
j_gene: TRBJ2-5
abundance: NA
len: 14
CDR3nt: TGTGCCAGCTCTCCCGGTCCGAGCCAAGAGACCCAGTACTTC
CDR3aa: CASSPGPSQETQYF

v_gene: TRBV3-1/TRBV3-2
d_gene: TRBD1
j_gene: TRBJ1-1
abundance: NA
len: 14
CDR3nt: TGTGCCAGCAGCCCTCAGGGTTCGACAGGGGGCCTTTTCTTT
CDR3aa: CASSPQGSTGGLFF

v_gene: TRBV2
d_gene: NA
j_gene: TRBJ1-2
abundance: few
len: 13
CDR3nt: TGTGCCAGCAAGGAGGACGAGACCCCTGGCTACACCTTC
CDR3aa: CASKEDETPGYTF

v_gene: TRBV3-1/TRBV3-2
d_gene: NA
j_gene: TRBJ1-2
abundance: few
len: 14
CDR3nt: TGTGCCAGCAGCCGTACGGACAGCGACTATGGCTACACCTTC
CDR3aa: CASSRTDSDYGYTF

v_gene: TRBV14
d_gene: TRBD2
j_gene: TRBJ2-7
abundance: NA
len: 15
CDR3nt: TGTGCCAGCAGCCAGCGCGGGGGGATTAGGTACGAGCAGTACTTC
CDR3aa: CASSQRGGIRYEQYF

v_gene: TRBV27
d_gene: TRBD2
j_gene: TRBJ2-1
abundance: NA
len: 16
CDR3nt: TGTGCCAGCAGTTCGACTAGCGGGGGCCCTAGAATTGAGCAGTTCTTC
CDR3aa: CASSSTSGGPRIEQFF

v_gene: TRBV16
d_gene: NA
j_gene: TRBJ2-7
abundance: NA
len: 14
CDR3nt: TGTGCCAGCAGCCAATCTGGTCAGGGCTACGAGCAGTACTTC
CDR3aa: CASSQSGQGYEQYF

v_gene: TRBV7-9
d_gene: NA
j_gene: TRBJ1-6
abundance: once
len: 16
CDR3nt: TGTGCCAGCAGCCCGTCGGGGTGGGTTGAAGGTACACCCCTCCACTTT
CDR3aa: CASSPSGWVEGTPLHF

v_gene: TRBV5-6
d_gene: NA
j_gene: TRBJ2-2
abundance: NA
len: 14
CDR3nt: TGTGCCAGCAGCCGGAGGGGAGACACCGGGGAGCTGTTTTTT
CDR3aa: CASSRRGDTGELFF